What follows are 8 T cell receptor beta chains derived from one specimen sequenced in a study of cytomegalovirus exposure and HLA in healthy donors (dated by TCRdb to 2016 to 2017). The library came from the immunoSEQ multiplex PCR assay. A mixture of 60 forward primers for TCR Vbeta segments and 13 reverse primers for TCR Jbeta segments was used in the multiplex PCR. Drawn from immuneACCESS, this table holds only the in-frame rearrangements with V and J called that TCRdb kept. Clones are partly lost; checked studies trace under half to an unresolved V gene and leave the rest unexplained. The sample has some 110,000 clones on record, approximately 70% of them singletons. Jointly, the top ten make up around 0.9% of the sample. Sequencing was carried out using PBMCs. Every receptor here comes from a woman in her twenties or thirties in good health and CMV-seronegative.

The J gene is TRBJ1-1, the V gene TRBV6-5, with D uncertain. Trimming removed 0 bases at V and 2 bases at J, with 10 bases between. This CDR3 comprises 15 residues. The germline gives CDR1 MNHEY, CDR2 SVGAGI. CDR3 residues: CASSYSISGNTEAFF. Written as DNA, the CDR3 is TGTGCCAGCAGTTACTCGATATCAGGTAACACTGAAGCTTTCTTT.

CDR3 protein: CASNPLQGNRGAYNEQFF. DNA for the CDR3: TGCGCCAGCAACCCCTTACAGGGAAACCGAGGAGCCTACAATGAGCAGTTCTTC. This chain links TRBV5-1 with TRBJ2-1, with D perhaps TRBD1 (6 bases). Between the trimmed V and J ends, which lost 6 bases and 2 bases, there was a span of 24 bases. This CDR3 region has 18 residues. In germline, CDR1 is SGHRS, CDR2 YFSETQ.

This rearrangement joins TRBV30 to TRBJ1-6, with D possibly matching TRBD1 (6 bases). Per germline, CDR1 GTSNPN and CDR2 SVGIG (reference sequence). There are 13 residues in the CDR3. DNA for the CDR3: TGTGCTCTCACGGTCCAGGGGTACTCACCCCTCCACTTT. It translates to CALTVQGYSPLHF.

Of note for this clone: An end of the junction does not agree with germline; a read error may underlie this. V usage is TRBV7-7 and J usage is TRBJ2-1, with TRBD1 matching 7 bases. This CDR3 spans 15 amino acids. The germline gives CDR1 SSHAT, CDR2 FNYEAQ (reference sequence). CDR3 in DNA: TGTGCTAGCAGCCAAGGGACAGAACACTACAATGAGCAGTTCTTC. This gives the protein CASSQGTEHYNEQFF.

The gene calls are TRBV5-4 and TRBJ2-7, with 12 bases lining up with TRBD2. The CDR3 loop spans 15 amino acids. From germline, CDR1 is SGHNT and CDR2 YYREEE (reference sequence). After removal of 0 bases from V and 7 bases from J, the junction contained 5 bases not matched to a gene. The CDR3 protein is CASSLGLAGAGEQYF. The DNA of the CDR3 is TGTGCCAGCAGCTTGGGACTAGCGGGAGCTGGAGAGCAGTACTTC.

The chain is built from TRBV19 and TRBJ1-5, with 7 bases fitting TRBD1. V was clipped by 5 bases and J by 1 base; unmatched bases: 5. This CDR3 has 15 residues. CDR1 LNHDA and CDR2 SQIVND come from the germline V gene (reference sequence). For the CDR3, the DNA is TGTGCCAGTAGTGAGACAGGGCACAGCAATCAGCCCCAGCATTTT. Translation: CASSETGHSNQPQHF. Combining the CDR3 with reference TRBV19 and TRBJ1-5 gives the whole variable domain DGGITQSPKYLFRKEGQNVTLSCEQNLNHDAMYWYRQDPGQGLRLIYYSQIVNDFQKGDIAEGYSVSREKKESFPLTVTSAQKNPTAFYLCASSETGHSNQPQHFGDGTRLSIL.

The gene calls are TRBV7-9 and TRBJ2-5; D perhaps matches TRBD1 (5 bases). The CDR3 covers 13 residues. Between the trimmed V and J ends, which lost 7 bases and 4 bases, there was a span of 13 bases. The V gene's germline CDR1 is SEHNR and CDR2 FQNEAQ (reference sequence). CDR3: CASIRQLGETQYF. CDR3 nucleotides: TGTGCCAGCATCAGACAGTTGGGAGAGACCCAGTACTTC.

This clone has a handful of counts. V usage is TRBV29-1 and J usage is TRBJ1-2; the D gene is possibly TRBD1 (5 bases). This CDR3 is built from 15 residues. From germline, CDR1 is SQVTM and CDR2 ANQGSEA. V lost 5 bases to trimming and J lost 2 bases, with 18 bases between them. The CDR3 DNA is TGCAGCGTTCGTTCTCAGGGAGGGAGAAACTATGGCTACACCTTC. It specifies CSVRSQGGRNYGYTF.